This passage covers 31 T cell receptor beta chains from one sample sequenced in a study of identical twins. TCRdb re-called the 5' RACE reads through MiXCR, storing one row per CDR3 protein. The sample consists of a few hundred thousand distinct CDR3 sequences, about a fifth of them appearing once. Sequences were obtained from naive T cells sorted from blood. Every receptor here comes from a man aged 45 to 65 in good health.

The J gene is TRBJ2-1, the V gene TRBV4-2; D gene uncertain. The length of the CDR3 is 15 residues. The V and J ends lost 1 base and 6 bases respectively, with 13 bases between them. Germline CDR1 is LGHNA and CDR2 is YNFKEQ. The CDR3 DNA reads TGTGCCAGCAGCCAAGGACAAGCTTCGATCAATGAGCAGTTCTTC. Translated, it gives CASSQGQASINEQFF.

The table lists this clonotype with a few counts. CDR3 sequence reads: CASSFAGTSNQPQHF. The CDR3 DNA reads as TGTGCCAGCAGCTTCGCCGGGACTTCTAATCAGCCCCAGCATTTT. V gene TRBV5-6 combines with J gene TRBJ1-5; possibly TRBD1 for D (5 bases). The CDR3 sequence is 15 residues long. CDR1 and CDR2 (germline): SGHDT, YYEEEE. Deletions cut 2 bases from V and 4 bases from J, with 13 bases between.

This clonotype was found many times. The chain links TRBV24-1 to TRBJ2-1; the D call may be TRBD1 or TRBD2 (5 bases each). V was cut by 5 bases and J by 0 bases, with 13 bases left in between. Germline V lookup: CDR1 KGHDR, CDR2 SFDVKD. The CDR3 consists of 16 residues. CDR3 amino acids: CATSAGARSSYNEQFF. The CDR3 coding sequence is TGTGCCACCAGTGCCGGGGCTCGAAGCTCCTACAATGAGCAGTTCTTC.

The chain links TRBV28 to TRBJ2-1, with TRBD1 identical over 8 bases. Per germline, CDR1 MDHEN and CDR2 SYDVKM. The CDR3 sequence is 17 residues long. V gave up 3 bases and J gave up 5 bases; unmatched junction bases: 12. CDR3 DNA sequence: TGTGCCAGCAGTTTTAATGGGGGGACAGGCTTCGACAATGAGCAGTTCTTC. Protein: CASSFNGGTGFDNEQFF.

This clonotype was counted a few times. This chain's CDR3 is CASSSLAGGNIQYF. CDR3 nucleotides: TGTGCCAGCAGCTCCCTAGCGGGAGGGAACATTCAGTACTTC. J is TRBJ2-4 and V is TRBV7-9; TRBD2 agrees at 12 bases. The CDR3 contains 14 residues. From germline, CDR1 is SEHNR and CDR2 FQNEAQ (reference sequence). V lost 4 bases and J lost 7; bases outside the gene matches: 2.

This clonotype was seen repeatedly, ten times or more. The chain uses TRBV12-3 or TRBV12-4 and TRBJ2-3, with D maybe TRBD2 (6 bases). The CDR3 is 14 amino acids. V lost 3 bases, J lost 4 bases, and 11 bases lay in between. The CDR3 reads CASSFGGRADTQYF. The DNA for the CDR3 is TGTGCCAGCAGTTTCGGGGGTAGGGCAGATACGCAGTATTTT.

This clonotype was seen a few times. The chain has TRBV5-5 and TRBJ2-5, with 8 bases aligning to TRBD1. Germline values: CDR1 SGHKS, CDR2 YYEKEE (reference sequence). The CDR3 loop spans 16 amino acids. Trimming cost V 4 bases and J 1 base; bases outside gene matches: 9. CDR3 in DNA: TGTGCCAGCAGCCCGAACAGGGGGTCGATCCAAGAGACCCAGTACTTC. Protein sequence: CASSPNRGSIQETQYF. The full variable domain, its missing parts supplied by reference TRBV5-5 and TRBJ2-5, is DAGVTQSPTHLIKTRGQQVTLRCSPISGHKSVSWYQQVLGQGPQFIFQYYEKEERGRGNFPDRFSARQFPNYSSELNVNALLLGDSALYLCASSPNRGSIQETQYFGPGTRLLVL.

The V gene is TRBV11-2, the J gene TRBJ2-3; D is ambiguous. There are 12 residues in the CDR3. Germline V gives CDR1 SGHAT, CDR2 FQNNGV. Trimming pared 4 bases from V and 7 bases from J, leaving 9 bases between. CDR3 nucleotides: TGTGCCAGCAGCTGGGGTGAGAATACGCAGTATTTT. As protein: CASSWGENTQYF.

This clonotype was detected a few times. This sequence joins TRBV7-6 and TRBJ2-5; D might be TRBD2 (6 bases). V lost 5 bases and J 4 bases, leaving 17 bases between the germline ends. Germline-derived CDR1 and CDR2 are SGHVS and FNYEAQ. The CDR3 contains 15 residues. CDR3 in DNA: TGTGCCAGCAGCCCAATTCAATTCGGGGGAGAGACCCAGTACTTC. It translates to CASSPIQFGGETQYF.

V and J are TRBV29-1 and TRBJ2-1; 7 bases match TRBD2. Germline CDR1 reads SQVTM; CDR2 reads ANQGSEA. V was clipped by 2 bases and J by 5 bases; unmatched bases: 15. The CDR3 consists of 17 residues. The CDR3, as DNA: TGCAGCGTTGAACCCCCACTAGCGCCCCTACCCGACAATGAGCAGTTCTTC. This translates into CSVEPPLAPLPDNEQFF.

The rearrangement joins TRBV20-1 to TRBJ2-7; the D gene could be TRBD1 or TRBD2 (5 bases each). The CDR3 is 10 amino acids. The ends were cut back, 3 bases at V and 6 bases at J, with 6 bases in the middle. Germline loops: CDR1 DFQATT, CDR2 SNEGSKA (reference sequence). The chain's CDR3 is CSASGGEQYF. The CDR3 DNA sequence: TGCAGTGCTAGTGGGGGCGAGCAGTACTTC.

The chain uses TRBV12-3 or TRBV12-4 and TRBJ2-7; 12 nucleotides line up with TRBD2. The CDR3 has 16 residues. With 0 bases clipped from V and 5 bases from J, the junction kept 5 bases outside the gene matches. CDR3 DNA: TGTGCCAGCAGTTTAGCGCTAGCGGGGGGGCGCGACGAGCAGTACTTC. It encodes CASSLALAGGRDEQYF.

This clonotype came up many times. This chain links TRBV29-1 with TRBJ2-3; D is uncertain. Trimming removed 4 bases from V and 1 base from J, with 9 bases in between. CDR1 and CDR2 (germline): SQVTM, ANQGSEA. This CDR3 has 13 amino acids. The CDR3 loop reads CSVVWSGTDTQYF. CDR3 coding DNA: TGCAGCGTTGTGTGGTCCGGCACAGATACGCAGTATTTT.

The rearrangement uses TRBV20-1 and TRBJ2-1; D is undetermined. V lost 7 bases and J lost 3, with 10 bases in between. The germline CDR1 and CDR2 sequences are DFQATT and SNEGSKA (reference sequence). This CDR3 is 12 amino acids long. In nucleotides, the CDR3 is TGCAGTGTAAGGAAACTCTACAATGAGCAGTTCTTC. Amino acid sequence: CSVRKLYNEQFF.

The sample holds many counts of this clonotype. The rearrangement joins TRBV7-6 to TRBJ2-5; D not resolved. Germline values: CDR1 SGHVS, CDR2 FNYEAQ. V lost 5 bases, J lost 2 bases, and 12 bases lay in between. This CDR3 has 14 amino acids. The CDR3 nucleotides read TGTGCCAGCAGCCCGACCCCGATTCAAGAGACCCAGTACTTC. This gives the protein CASSPTPIQETQYF.

The sample holds many counts of this clonotype. The chain carries TRBV5-1 and TRBJ2-5; D is possibly TRBD1 (6 bases). The length of the CDR3 is 13 residues. Germline-derived CDR1 and CDR2 are SGHRS and YFSETQ. The V end lost 10 bases, the J end lost 2 bases, and 15 bases lay between the germline ends. The CDR3 DNA sequence: TGCGCCGCCCCGGGACACCGGCAAGAGACCCAGTACTTC. This translates into CAAPGHRQETQYF.

This clonotype was counted a few times. This chain links TRBV7-2 with TRBJ2-7; D possibly corresponds to TRBD1 (6 bases). Trimming left V 0 bases short and J 6 bases short, with 12 bases between. The CDR3 length is 14 residues. Germline lookup yields CDR1 SGHTA and CDR2 FQGNSA. CDR3: CASSLARLGGEQYF. The CDR3 DNA reads TGTGCCAGCAGCTTAGCGCGGCTAGGGGGCGAGCAGTACTTC. The full variable domain, with the rest looked up from reference TRBV7-2 and TRBJ2-7, is GAGVSQSPSNKVTEKGKDVELRCDPISGHTALYWYRQSLGQGLEFLIYFQGNSAPDKSGLPSDRFSAERTGGSVSTLTIQRTQQEDSAVYLCASSLARLGGEQYFGPGTRLTVT.

In its sample, this clonotype was seen a few times. CDR3 DNA: TGTGCCAGCAGTTACTCTGCTAATCAGCCCCAGCATTTT. This codes for CASSYSANQPQHF. The chain employs TRBV6-5 and TRBJ1-5; D unclear. The germline V gene has CDR1 MNHEY and CDR2 SVGAGI. This CDR3 has 13 residues. Trimming left V 0 bases short and J 4 bases short, with 4 bases between.

V is TRBV20-1 and J is TRBJ2-3, with TRBD1 matching over 9 bases. CDR3 length equals 16 residues. With V trimmed by 1 base and J by 4 bases, 9 bases remained unmatched. Germline-derived CDR1 and CDR2 are DFQATT and SNEGSKA (reference sequence). The CDR3 sequence is CSARVWDREGADTQYF. CDR3 sequence (DNA): TGCAGTGCTAGAGTATGGGACAGGGAGGGGGCAGATACGCAGTATTTT.

This clonotype has ten or more counts. This rearrangement joins TRBV12-3 or TRBV12-4 to TRBJ2-1; the match to TRBD2 covers 11 bases. CDR3 length equals 15 residues. After removal of 4 bases from V and 7 bases from J, the junction contained 6 bases not matched to a gene. The CDR3 reads CASSSGTSGVNEQFF. For the CDR3, the DNA is TGTGCCAGCAGTTCCGGGACTAGCGGTGTGAATGAGCAGTTCTTC.

The chain is built from TRBV20-1 and TRBJ2-1; D possibly matches TRBD1 or TRBD2 (7 bases each). Looked up from germline, CDR1 is DFQATT and CDR2 is SNEGSKA (reference sequence). V was clipped by 1 base and J by 1 base, with 11 bases between them. CDR3 length equals 15 residues. In DNA form, the CDR3 reads TGCAGTGCTAGAGCAGGGGGGGTGTCCTACAATGAGCAGTTCTTC. This gives the protein CSARAGGVSYNEQFF.

This clonotype was seen more than once but under ten times. V and J are TRBV7-6 and TRBJ2-1; 13 bases agree with TRBD2. V gave up 1 base and J gave up 4 bases; unmatched junction bases: 4. CDR1 is SGHVS, CDR2 FNYEAQ, per germline. This CDR3 is built from 17 residues. Written as DNA, the CDR3 is TGTGCCAGCAGCTTAGGGGAACTAGCGGGAGGGTACAATGAGCAGTTCTTC. Its protein product is CASSLGELAGGYNEQFF.

This clonotype showed up many times. V is TRBV20-1 and J is TRBJ1-2, with D perhaps TRBD1 (6 bases). CDR3 size: 13 residues. CDR1 and CDR2 (germline): DFQATT, SNEGSKA (reference sequence). The V end lost 0 bases, the J end lost 6 bases, and 11 bases lay between the germline ends. CDR3 residues: CSARDGRDNGYTF. The CDR3 DNA reads as TGCAGTGCTAGAGATGGCAGGGACAATGGCTACACCTTC.

This clonotype was picked up a small number of times. This sequence joins TRBV28 and TRBJ2-5; D remains ambiguous. V was clipped by 6 bases and J by 4 bases, with 12 bases between them. This CDR3 region has 13 residues. Per germline, CDR1 MDHEN and CDR2 SYDVKM. CDR3: CASSDPPPETQYF. In nucleotides, the CDR3 is TGTGCCAGCAGCGACCCTCCTCCAGAGACCCAGTACTTC.

This clonotype appeared a few times. This chain links TRBV15 with TRBJ2-1; D uncertain. The CDR3 length is 14 residues. Trimming left V 1 base short and J 2 bases short, with 6 bases between. Germline CDR1 is LNHNV and CDR2 is YYDKDF (reference sequence). The CDR3: CATSRVRAYNEQFF. The CDR3 DNA sequence: TGTGCCACCAGCAGAGTTAGGGCCTACAATGAGCAGTTCTTC. Looking up the rest from reference TRBV15 and TRBJ2-1 gives the full variable domain: DAMVIQNPRYQVTQFGKPVTLSCSQTLNHNVMYWYQQKSSQAPKLLFHYYDKDFNNEADTPDNFQSRRPNTSFCFLDIRSPGLGDTAMYLCATSRVRAYNEQFFGPGTRLTVL.

In its sample, this clonotype was seen a few times. The rearrangement links TRBV20-1 to TRBJ2-7; TRBD1 aligns across 8 bases. V lost 3 bases, J lost 2 bases, and 6 bases stayed unmatched. CDR1 DFQATT and CDR2 SNEGSKA come from the germline V gene (reference sequence). The CDR3 totals 14 residues. The CDR3, as DNA: TGCAGTGCTAGCGGACAGGGAGTCCCCTACGAGCAGTACTTC. This encodes CSASGQGVPYEQYF.

This sequence joins TRBV2 and TRBJ2-7; 12 nucleotides align to TRBD1. With 6 bases clipped from V and 3 bases from J, the junction kept 6 bases outside the gene matches. This CDR3 comprises 15 residues. Germline CDR1 and CDR2: SNHLY and FYNNEI. The CDR3 spells CASRPGTGGGYEQYF. The CDR3, as DNA: TGTGCCAGCAGGCCCGGGACAGGGGGCGGCTACGAGCAGTACTTC.

The genes are TRBV2 and TRBJ1-1; D unclear. The germline CDR1 and CDR2 sequences are SNHLY and FYNNEI. Between the trimmed V and J ends, which lost 4 bases and 0 bases, there was a span of 9 bases. The CDR3 extends over 14 amino acids. In nucleotides, the CDR3 is TGTGCCAGCAGTGTTCGGCAGTTGAACACTGAAGCTTTCTTT. It encodes CASSVRQLNTEAFF.

CDR3 sequence: CASSVVLDTQYF. The CDR3 region has the DNA TGTGCCAGCAGCGTAGTATTAGATACGCAGTATTTT. The chain links TRBV7-9 to TRBJ2-3; no clear D. The CDR3 is made up of 12 amino acids. Trimming removed 5 bases at V and 5 bases at J, with 8 bases between. The germline gives CDR1 SEHNR, CDR2 FQNEAQ (reference sequence).

There are a few counts of this clonotype. This rearrangement joins TRBV20-1 to TRBJ2-7; TRBD1 aligns across 8 bases. V shed 7 bases, J shed 0 bases, and the junction held 5 bases outside the gene matches. The CDR3 has 13 residues. CDR1 and CDR2 from the germline V gene are DFQATT and SNEGSKA (reference sequence). In DNA, the CDR3 is TGCAGTGGACCAGGGGGCGCCTCCTACGAGCAGTACTTC. This encodes CSGPGGASYEQYF.

This clonotype has only a few counts. The chain joins TRBV20-1 to TRBJ2-7; 7 nucleotides agree with TRBD1. Germline CDR1 DFQATT, CDR2 SNEGSKA (reference sequence). With V trimmed by 5 bases and J by 4 bases, 8 bases remained unmatched. CDR3 length equals 13 residues. The DNA for the CDR3 is TGCAGTGCTGGTAACAGGGGATCGTACGAGCAGTACTTC. This codes for CSAGNRGSYEQYF.